What follows are 21 T cell receptor beta chains derived from one specimen sequenced in a study of shared clonotypes between healthy human individuals. The table came from immunoSEQ multiplex PCR; TCRdb's copy has only in-frame clones and leaves some out. The sample records approximately 940,000 clones, about 80% being singletons. Sequenced sample: memory CD4+ T cells sorted from blood. Subset given: CD45RA-negative fraction. These receptors were collected from a man in his late teens or twenties in good health.

Many counts were recorded for this clone. The chain couples TRBV2 to TRBJ1-2; D gene ambiguous. CDR3 length: 12 amino acids. The ends were cut back, 11 bases at V and 8 bases at J, with 18 bases in the middle. The germline V gene encodes CDR1 SNHLY and CDR2 FYNNEI. CDR3 nucleotides: TGTGCCGCCAGCAGCCAGGAGCGGGGCTACACCTTC. Encoded protein: CAASSQERGYTF.

This chain joins TRBV6-6 and TRBJ1-6, with TRBD1 matching 9 bases. The CDR3 sequence is 15 residues long. The trim removed 2 bases at V and 7 bases at J, leaving 3 bases unmatched. CDR1 is MNHNY and CDR2 is SVGAGI in the germline V gene (reference sequence). The CDR3 nucleotides are TGTGCCAGCAGTTACATGGGACAGGGAAATTCACCCCTCCACTTT. As protein: CASSYMGQGNSPLHF.

In the case of this clone: The same CDR3 is also encoded by other DNA sequences in this sample. The chain links TRBV20-1 to TRBJ1-1; D call uncertain. This CDR3 has 11 residues. In germline, CDR1 is DFQATT, CDR2 SNEGSKA (reference sequence). Trimming shortened V by 5 bases and J by 1 base, and 5 bases separated the two germline ends. This CDR3 reads CSARSNTEAFF. CDR3 coding DNA: TGCAGTGCTCGGTCGAACACTGAAGCTTTCTTT.

The V and J genes are TRBV6-5 and TRBJ1-2; no definite D call. V lost 0 bases to trimming and J lost 6 bases, with 17 bases between them. CDR1 and CDR2 from the germline V gene are MNHEY and SVGAGI. CDR3 length equals 16 residues. CDR3 in amino acids: CASSYSWASSGNGYTF. As DNA, the CDR3 is TGTGCCAGCAGTTACTCCTGGGCCTCTTCGGGGAATGGCTACACCTTC.

The chain joins TRBV10-1 to TRBJ2-2, with TRBD1 matching 9 bases. CDR3 length equals 16 residues. Germline V CDR1 and CDR2: WNHNN, SYGVQD (reference sequence). J gave up 0 bases and V 2 bases, and 1 base lay outside the gene matches. CDR3 sequence reads: CASSETGGSNTGELFF. The CDR3 region has the DNA TGCGCCAGCAGTGAGACAGGGGGCTCGAACACCGGGGAGCTGTTTTTT.

The V and J genes are TRBV5-1 and TRBJ2-5, with 9 bases that match TRBD1. Germline values: CDR1 SGHRS, CDR2 YFSETQ. The length of the CDR3 is 14 residues. The ends lost 4 bases at V and 4 bases at J; junction bases unmatched: 5. The CDR3 is CASSRGTGRETQYF. CDR3 nucleotide sequence: TGCGCCAGCAGCCGCGGGACAGGGAGAGAGACCCAGTACTTC.

V and J are TRBV7-9 and TRBJ1-1; 8 bases agree with TRBD1. With V trimmed by 4 bases and J by 1 base, 14 bases remained unmatched. The germline gives CDR1 SEHNR, CDR2 FQNEAQ (reference sequence). The CDR3 is made up of 18 amino acids. The CDR3: CASSSTTGERRGNTEAFF. The CDR3 DNA sequence: TGTGCCAGCAGCTCTACGACAGGGGAAAGGAGAGGGAACACTGAAGCTTTCTTT. Full variable domain (rest looked up from reference TRBV7-9 and TRBJ1-1): DTGVSQNPRHKITKRGQNVTFRCDPISEHNRLYWYRQTLGQGPEFLTYFQNEAQLEKSRLLSDRFSAERPKGSFSTLEIQRTEQGDSAMYLCASSSTTGERRGNTEAFFGQGTRLTVV.

V usage is TRBV15 and J usage is TRBJ2-3; D is possibly TRBD1 (6 bases). Germline CDR1 and CDR2: LNHNV and YYDKDF (reference sequence). V was clipped by 1 base and J by 5 bases, with 16 bases between them. This CDR3 comprises 16 residues. The CDR3 here is CATSRGYTQGEDTQYF. The CDR3 DNA sequence: TGTGCCACCAGCAGAGGATATACACAGGGCGAAGATACGCAGTATTTT.

The chain combines TRBV7-2 with TRBJ2-3; 11 bases map to TRBD2. The germline V gene encodes CDR1 SGHTA and CDR2 FQGNSA. This CDR3 region has 16 residues. With V trimmed by 5 bases and J by 3 bases, 7 bases remained unmatched. CDR3 sequence (DNA): TGTGCCAGCAGCCCACTAGCGGGAGACATAACAGATACGCAGTATTTT. Its protein product is CASSPLAGDITDTQYF.

The chain links TRBV10-1 to TRBJ2-1, with D hard to call. Deletions cut 3 bases from V and 11 bases from J, with 11 bases between. Germline loops: CDR1 WNHNN, CDR2 SYGVQD (reference sequence). The CDR3 is made up of 12 amino acids. The CDR3 DNA reads TGCGCCAGCAGTGATACGAAGGGTCAGCAGTTCTTC. Translation: CASSDTKGQQFF.

The chain carries TRBV10-1 and TRBJ2-3, with 7 bases fitting TRBD1. V trimming: 5 bases; J trimming: 1 base; junction bases outside the gene matches: 3. CDR3 length equals 14 residues. Germline values: CDR1 WNHNN, CDR2 SYGVQD (reference sequence). The CDR3 sequence: CASSRDSRTDTQYF. The CDR3 coding sequence is TGCGCCAGCAGTCGGGACAGTCGCACAGATACGCAGTATTTT.

The chain joins TRBV25-1 to TRBJ2-6; D unclear. This CDR3 has 16 amino acids. CDR1 MGHDK and CDR2 SYGVNS come from the germline V gene. Trimming removed 1 base at V and 0 bases at J, with 7 bases between. The CDR3 region is CASSESRNSGANVLTF. As DNA, the CDR3 is TGTGCCAGCAGTGAATCACGGAACTCTGGGGCCAACGTCCTGACTTTC.

The chain couples TRBV6-4 to TRBJ2-3; 7 nucleotides agree with TRBD2. Germline lookup yields CDR1 MRHNA and CDR2 SNTAGT. The CDR3 extends over 16 amino acids. The trim removed 10 bases at V and 2 bases at J, leaving 15 bases unmatched. The CDR3 region is CAMIGSGAASTDTQYF. The CDR3 nucleotides are TGTGCCATGATTGGAAGCGGGGCGGCCTCCACAGATACGCAGTATTTT.

The CDR3 DNA reads as TGTGCCAGCAGCACAGGGATGAACACTGAAGCTTTCTTT. Amino acid sequence: CASSTGMNTEAFF. The J gene is TRBJ1-1, the V gene TRBV11-2; D possibly corresponds to TRBD1 (6 bases). Germline CDR1 SGHAT, CDR2 FQNNGV. V gave up 5 bases and J gave up 0 bases, with 7 bases separating them. The CDR3 sequence is 13 residues long.

This clone occurred once. The CDR3 loop reads CAISEPLGAGVSYEQYF. CDR3 DNA sequence: TGTGCCATCAGTGAGCCTCTGGGAGCGGGGGTCTCCTACGAGCAGTACTTC. This sequence joins TRBV10-3 and TRBJ2-7, with 8 bases lining up with TRBD2. CDR1 and CDR2 (germline): ENHRY, SYGVKD. The V and J ends lost 2 bases and 0 bases, in that order; junction bases with no gene match: 9. The CDR3 spans 17 residues.

This chain connects TRBV4-1 to TRBJ2-1, with a possible D match to TRBD2 (6 bases). Germline CDR1 reads MGHRA; CDR2 reads YSYEKL. Trimming cost V 2 bases and J 0 bases, with 8 bases left between them. The CDR3 has 15 amino acids. The CDR3 sequence: CASSQLDYSYNEQFF. CDR3 sequence (DNA): TGCGCCAGCAGCCAACTGGACTACTCCTACAATGAGCAGTTCTTC.

The chain employs TRBV9 and TRBJ2-3; D is unclear. CDR3 size: 15 residues. Germline assignment: CDR1 SGDLS and CDR2 YYNGEE. The ends were cut back, 7 bases at V and 6 bases at J, with 21 bases in the middle. The CDR3: CASALGLDTADTQYF. The DNA of the CDR3 is TGTGCCAGCGCCCTCGGGCTAGACACTGCTGATACGCAGTATTTT.

The J gene is TRBJ2-3, the V gene TRBV5-1; TRBD1 matches at 9 bases. The CDR3 runs 15 residues. Germline lookup yields CDR1 SGHRS and CDR2 YFSETQ. With V trimmed by 2 bases and J by 6 bases, 7 bases remained unmatched. In DNA, the CDR3 is TGCGCCAGCAGCTTTGGGCACAGGGGGCCCGATACGCAGTATTTT. Translation: CASSFGHRGPDTQYF.

The chain carries TRBV7-2 and TRBJ2-7; D may be TRBD2 (6 bases). The germline V gene encodes CDR1 SGHTA and CDR2 FQGNSA. The ends were cut back, 5 bases at V and 2 bases at J, with 19 bases in the middle. The CDR3 totals 16 residues. The CDR3 spells CASSRITLASAYEQYF. In nucleotides, the CDR3 is TGTGCCAGCAGCCGAATTACACTAGCCTCGGCCTACGAGCAGTACTTC.

The chain couples TRBV2 to TRBJ2-2; TRBD1 matches 11 bases. Germline CDR1 is SNHLY and CDR2 is FYNNEI. Unmatched junction bases numbered 8, after V lost 10 bases and J lost 4 bases. This CDR3 has 15 residues. In DNA, the CDR3 is TGTGCCATTAGGCCGGACAGGGGGCCCACCGGGGAGCTGTTTTTT. Protein sequence: CAIRPDRGPTGELFF.

This chain connects TRBV2 to TRBJ2-7, with D possibly TRBD2 on 6 matching bases. The CDR3 runs to 13 residues. V lost 6 bases to trimming and J lost 4 bases, with 13 bases between them. CDR1 is SNHLY and CDR2 is FYNNEI in the germline V gene. The CDR3 loop reads CASSMGRGYEQYF. Here the CDR3 DNA reads TGTGCCAGCAGCATGGGCCGGGGGTACGAGCAGTACTTC.